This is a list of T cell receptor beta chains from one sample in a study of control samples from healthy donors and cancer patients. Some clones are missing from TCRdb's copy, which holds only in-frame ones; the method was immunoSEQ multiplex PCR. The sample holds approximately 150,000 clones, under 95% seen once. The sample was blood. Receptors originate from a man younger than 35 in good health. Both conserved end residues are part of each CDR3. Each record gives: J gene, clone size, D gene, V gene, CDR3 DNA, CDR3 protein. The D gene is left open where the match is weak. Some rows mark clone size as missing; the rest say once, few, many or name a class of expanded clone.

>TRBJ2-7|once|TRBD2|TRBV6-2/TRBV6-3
TGTGCCAGCAGCCACGGACTAGCAGCCTACGAGCAGTACTTC
CASSHGLAAYEQYF
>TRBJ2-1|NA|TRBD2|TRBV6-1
TGTGCCAGCAGTGAAAAAGCGGGAGGACACAATGAGCAGTTCTTC
CASSEKAGGHNEQFF
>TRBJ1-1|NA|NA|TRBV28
TGTGCCAGCAGTTTAGAGGGGTGGGACACTGAAGCTTTCTTT
CASSLEGWDTEAFF
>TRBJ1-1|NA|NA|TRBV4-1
TGCGCCAGCAGCCCCATACGGTTGGGCCCGAAAGGCACTGAAGCTTTCTTT
CASSPIRLGPKGTEAFF
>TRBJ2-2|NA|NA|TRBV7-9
TGTGCCAGCAGGCCGCTGACGGTGCTGAACACCGGGGAGCTGTTTTTT
CASRPLTVLNTGELFF
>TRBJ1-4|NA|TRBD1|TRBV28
TGTGCCAGCAGCGGGACAGATAATGAAAAACTGTTTTTT
CASSGTDNEKLFF
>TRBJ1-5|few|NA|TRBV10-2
TGCGCCAGCAGTGATGCGGGCTATAGCAATCAGCCCCAGCATTTT
CASSDAGYSNQPQHF
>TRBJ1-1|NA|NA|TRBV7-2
TGTGCCAGCAGCCAAGATCCGGGAAACACTGAAGCTTTCTTT
CASSQDPGNTEAFF
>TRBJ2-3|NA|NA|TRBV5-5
TGTGCCAGCAGCCCTGCCCTGGCCCCCGGTTCTCAAGGTACGCAGTATTTT
CASSPALAPGSQGTQYF
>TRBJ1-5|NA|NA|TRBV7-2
TGTGCCAGCAGCGAAAGGGACGGGAGTCAGCCCCAGCATTTT
CASSERDGSQPQHF
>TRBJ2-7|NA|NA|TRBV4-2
TGTGCCAGCGGACGCAGGGGGGAAGACGAGCAGTACTTC
CASGRRGEDEQYF
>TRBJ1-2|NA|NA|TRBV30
TGTGCCTGGAGTGTAGTCTGGGGCTATGGCTACACCTTC
CAWSVVWGYGYTF
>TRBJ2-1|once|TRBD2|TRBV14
TGTGCCAGCAGCCCACGACTAGCGGGGGAAGGAACTGAGCAGTTCTTC
CASSPRLAGEGTEQFF
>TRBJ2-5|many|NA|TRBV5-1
TGCGCCAGCAGCTCCCTGGCTAGTAGAGAGACCCAGTACTTC
CASSSLASRETQYF
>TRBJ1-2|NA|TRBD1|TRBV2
TGTGCCAGCAGTGACGGGACAGGTGGGGTCTACACCTTC
CASSDGTGGVYTF
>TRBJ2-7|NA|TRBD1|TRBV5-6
TGTGCCAGCAGCTTCAAAGGACAGGCCTACGAGCAGTACTTC
CASSFKGQAYEQYF
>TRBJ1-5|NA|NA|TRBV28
TGTGCCACGAAAAGGGATCAGCCCCAGCATTTT
CATKRDQPQHF
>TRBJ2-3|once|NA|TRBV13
TGTGCCAGCAGCTTGACTAACGTCCTCACAGATACGCAGTATTTT
CASSLTNVLTDTQYF
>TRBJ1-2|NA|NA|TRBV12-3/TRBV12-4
TGTGCCAGCAGTTTCGGCAGGGTCTATGGCTACACCTTC
CASSFGRVYGYTF
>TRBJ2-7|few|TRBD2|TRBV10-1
TGCGCCAGCAGTCCCGGGACTAGCGGGATGGCCTACGAGCAGTACTTC
CASSPGTSGMAYEQYF
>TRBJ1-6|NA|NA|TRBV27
TGTGCCAGCAGGTCCGGGACCTATAATTCACCCCTCCACTTT
CASRSGTYNSPLHF
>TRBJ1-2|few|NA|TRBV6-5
TGTGCCAGCAGTTACTCGAAGTATGTTCGGTATGGCTACACCTTC
CASSYSKYVRYGYTF
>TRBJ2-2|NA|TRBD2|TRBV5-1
TGCGCCAGCAGCTTCTCTGGACTAGCGGACACCGGGGAGCTGTTTTTT
CASSFSGLADTGELFF
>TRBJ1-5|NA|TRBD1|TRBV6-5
TGTGCCAGCAGTTACGACAGGGGCGGCAATCAGCCCCAGCATTTT
CASSYDRGGNQPQHF
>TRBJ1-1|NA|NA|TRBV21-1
TGTGCCAGCAAAGACAGGACAAACACTGAAGCTTTCTTT
CASKDRTNTEAFF
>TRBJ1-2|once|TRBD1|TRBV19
TGTGCCAGTACCCCCGCCGGGACAGACTATGGCTACACCTTC
CASTPAGTDYGYTF
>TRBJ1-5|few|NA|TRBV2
TGTGCCAGCAGTGAATCGGGCGTCTACAATCAGCCCCAGCATTTT
CASSESGVYNQPQHF
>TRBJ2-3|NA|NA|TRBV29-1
TGCAGCGTTGAGCCTAGCACAGATACGCAGTATTTT
CSVEPSTDTQYF
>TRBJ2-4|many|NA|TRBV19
TGTGCCAGTAGTACTACCCAGGGTGACATTCAGTACTTC
CASSTTQGDIQYF
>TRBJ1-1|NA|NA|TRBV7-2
TGTGCCAGCAGCTTTGATGCTGTGATCACTGAAGCTTTCTTT
CASSFDAVITEAFF
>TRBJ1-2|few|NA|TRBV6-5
TGTGCCAGCAGTCCCAACAGGGTAGATAACTATGGCTACACCTTC
CASSPNRVDNYGYTF
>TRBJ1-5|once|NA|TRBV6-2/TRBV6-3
TGTGCCAGCAGCTCCGGTTACCTTAATCAGCCCCAGCATTTT
CASSSGYLNQPQHF
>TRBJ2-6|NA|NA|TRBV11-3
TGTGCCAGCAGCTGGGCCGGGGCCAACGTCCTGACTTTC
CASSWAGANVLTF
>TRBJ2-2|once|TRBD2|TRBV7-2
TGTGCCAGCAAATCAGGACCGGGGGGTTACACCGGGGAGCTGTTTTTT
CASKSGPGGYTGELFF
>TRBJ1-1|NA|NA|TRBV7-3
TGTGCCAGCAGCGTAGACCCAGAGAACACTGAAGCTTTCTTT
CASSVDPENTEAFF
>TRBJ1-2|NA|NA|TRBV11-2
TGTGCCAGCAGCCCCGGGGACTATGGCTACACCTTC
CASSPGDYGYTF
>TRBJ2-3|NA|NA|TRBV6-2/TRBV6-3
TGTGCCAGCAGTTACTCTCCAGGGACTAGCACAGATACGCAGTATTTT
CASSYSPGTSTDTQYF
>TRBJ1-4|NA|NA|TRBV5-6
TGTGCCAGCAGCTTCTTTAGGGGGGCGGAAGAAAAACTGTTTTTT
CASSFFRGAEEKLFF
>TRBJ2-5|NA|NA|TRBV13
TGTGCCAGCAGCTTTGGGCAGGGAGAGACCCAGTACTTC
CASSFGQGETQYF
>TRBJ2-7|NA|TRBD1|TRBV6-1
TGTGCCAGCAGTGAGGGCGGGACAGGGTCTAGCGAGCAGTACTTC
CASSEGGTGSSEQYF
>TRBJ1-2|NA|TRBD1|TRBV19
TGTGCCAGTAGTGTCTACAGGGGGTTAAACTATGGCTACACCTTC
CASSVYRGLNYGYTF
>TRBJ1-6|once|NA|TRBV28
TGTGCCAGCAGTTCCGGATATAATTCACCCCTCCACTTT
CASSSGYNSPLHF
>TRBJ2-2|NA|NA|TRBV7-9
TGTGCCAGCAGCTTGGGGTTGAGGACGGGCACCGGGGAGCTGTTTTTT
CASSLGLRTGTGELFF
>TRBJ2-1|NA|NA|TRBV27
TGTGCCATCCGGACAGAATACAATGAGCAGTTCTTC
CAIRTEYNEQFF
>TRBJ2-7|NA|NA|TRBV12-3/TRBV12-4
TGTGCCAGCAGTTTTTCCACCTCCTACGAGCAGTACTTC
CASSFSTSYEQYF
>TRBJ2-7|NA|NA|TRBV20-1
TGCAGTGCGGCCCGCTCCTACGAGCAGTACTTC
CSAARSYEQYF
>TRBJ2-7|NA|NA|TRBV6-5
TGTGCCAGCAGCCGGGACGGCGGAAACTACGAGCAGTACTTC
CASSRDGGNYEQYF
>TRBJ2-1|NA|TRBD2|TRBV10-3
TGTGCCATCAATAGACTAGCGGGAGGGGGTAATGAGCAGTTCTTC
CAINRLAGGGNEQFF
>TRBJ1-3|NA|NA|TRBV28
TGTGCCAGCAGTTCTCAAGGCTCTGGAAACACCATATATTTT
CASSSQGSGNTIYF
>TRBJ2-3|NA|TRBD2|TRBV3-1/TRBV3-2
TGTGCCAGCAGCCAAGGGACTAGCGGCACAGATACGCAGTATTTT
CASSQGTSGTDTQYF
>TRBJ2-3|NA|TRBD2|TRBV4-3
TGCGCCAGCAGCCCGTCCTGGAAGGGACTAGGCGCAGATACGCAGTATTTT
CASSPSWKGLGADTQYF
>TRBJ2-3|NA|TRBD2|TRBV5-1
TGCGCCAGCAGCTTGGTTCCTAGCGGGGGCACAGATACGCAGTATTTT
CASSLVPSGGTDTQYF
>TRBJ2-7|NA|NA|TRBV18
TGTGCCAGCTCATTCAACCCGGGGACCCTCTACGAGCAGTACTTC
CASSFNPGTLYEQYF
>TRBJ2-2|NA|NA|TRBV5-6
TGTGCCAGCAGCTTTGAAGGGTCGGTGTACACCGGGGAGCTGTTTTTT
CASSFEGSVYTGELFF